This TCR beta chain emerged from a study of cytomegalovirus exposure and HLA in healthy donors. Primers for the PCR totalled 60 Vbeta and 13 Jbeta. Data came from immunoSEQ multiplex PCR; TCRdb stores just in-frame clones and leaves some out. The sample has under 200,000 clones. CDR3 length equals 16 residues. Germline CDR1 is MGHRA and CDR2 is YSYEKL. With 4 bases removed from V and 6 bases from J, the gap between germline ends came to 19 bases. The TCR was taken from a woman aged 18-29 years in good health and CMV-seropositive. The sample taken for sequencing was PBMCs. The chain carries TRBV4-1 and TRBJ2-1; tentative D call: TRBD2 (5 bases). DNA of the CDR3: TGCGCCAGCAGCCGAACCGAGGCAGGAGGTCGCAATGAGCAGTTCTTC. Its translation: CASSRTEAGGRNEQFF.